The subject of this entry is one TCR beta chain. The antigen is unknown. Germline and junction disagree at one end, which may indicate a read error. CDR1 and CDR2 from the germline V gene are SGHRS and YFSETQ. This CDR3 region has 12 residues. The data were taken from a study of neurological immune-mediated disorders. Study-level points and caveats: Multiple sclerosis patients had less TCR clonal expansion than even healthy controls, unlike HTLV-1-associated myelopathy. One related-CDR3 cluster, which may be a signature, held the repertoires of 18 of 34 multiple sclerosis patients after phylogenetic grouping.

One entry per CDR3 protein results from TCRdb running MiXCR on the 5' RACE reads. The sample records approximately 70,000 distinct CDR3 sequences, around 3.9% being singletons. The chain couples TRBV5-1 to TRBJ1-6, with a tentative D call TRBD1 (6 bases). The sequence was obtained from a man aged 30 to 39 with multiple sclerosis. The sequenced sample consisted of PBMCs. CDR3 sequence: CASRDSNSPLNF. Here the CDR3 DNA reads TGCGCCAGCAGGGACAGCAATTCACCCCTCAACTTT.